Listed below are T cell receptor beta chains from one sample, sequenced in a study of T cell changes during pregnancy in multiple sclerosis. Sequencing used immunoSEQ multiplex PCR; TCRdb keeps in-frame clones, though not all of them. The repertoire holds about 41,000 clones, with 89% as singletons. The input for sequencing was CD4+ T cells from peripheral blood mononuclear cells, taken in the first trimester of pregnancy. These receptors were taken from a female donor with multiple sclerosis, enrolled in a pregnancy study. The CDR3 runs from the conserved cysteine through the conserved F or W. The D gene is left open where the match is weak. Clone size is given for some rows only: seen once, a few or many times, or a class if the clone is expanded.

>.|TRBJ2-7|TRBV20-1|.
TGCAGTGCTAGAGATGTAGAGCAGTACTTC
CSARDVEQYF
>.|TRBJ1-1|TRBV18|TRBD1
TGTGCCAGCTCGTCCGGGTTGACAGGGAATACTGAAGCTTTCTTT
CASSSGLTGNTEAFF
>.|TRBJ2-1|TRBV7-2|.
TGTGCCAGCAGCCAGGAACGGAATGAGCAGTTCTTC
CASSQERNEQFF
>.|TRBJ2-7|TRBV5-5|TRBD1
TGTGCCAGCAGCTTGAGTCATCCGGGACAGTATAGCTACGAGCAGTACTTC
CASSLSHPGQYSYEQYF
>.|TRBJ2-2|TRBV14|.
TGTGCCAGCAGCCAAGTCATCAGCACCGGGGAGCTGTTTTTT
CASSQVISTGELFF
>.|TRBJ2-5|TRBV11-3|.
TGTGCCAGCAGCCCGGACAGTTTCCAAGAGACCCAGTACTTC
CASSPDSFQETQYF
>.|TRBJ2-3|TRBV6-5|TRBD2
TGTGCCAGCAGGACTACTAGCGGGAGCACAGATACGCAGTATTTT
CASRTTSGSTDTQYF
>.|TRBJ2-7|TRBV28|TRBD2
TGTGCCAGCAGCTCAACTAGCGGGCCTTCAAAATTCTACGAGCAGTACTTC
CASSSTSGPSKFYEQYF
>.|TRBJ2-6|TRBV29-1|.
TGCAGCGTTGGAGCTACCGGGGCCAACGTCCTGACTTTC
CSVGATGANVLTF
>.|TRBJ2-2|TRBV6-5|.
TGTGCCAGCAGTTACTCACATAGGGGAACCGGGGAGCTGTTTTTT
CASSYSHRGTGELFF
>.|TRBJ2-7|TRBV5-4|TRBD2
TGTGCCAGCACCCCAGGCGGGACTAGCGGAGCCTACGAGCAGTACTTC
CASTPGGTSGAYEQYF
>once|TRBJ2-7|TRBV28|.
TGTGCCAGCAGAGTAGGAGGGACTCTTTCCGAGCAGTACTTC
CASRVGGTLSEQYF
>.|TRBJ2-7|TRBV5-5|TRBD1
TGTGCCAGCAGCTCGACAGGGGGCGCCTACGAGCAGTACTTC
CASSSTGGAYEQYF
>.|TRBJ2-7|TRBV7-2|.
TGTGCCAGCAGCTTAGCTGCCGGGAGCTCCTACGAGCAGTACTTC
CASSLAAGSSYEQYF
>once|TRBJ2-3|TRBV7-9|TRBD1
TGTGCCAGCAGCCCAGACAGGGCCACAGATACGCAGTATTTT
CASSPDRATDTQYF
>.|TRBJ2-1|TRBV5-1|TRBD2
TGCGCCAGCAGCGTAACTAGCGGGAAGAATGAGCAGTTCTTC
CASSVTSGKNEQFF